Listed here are 31 T cell receptor beta chains from one sample, sequenced in a study of T cells in Graves' hyperthyroidism and ophthalmopathy. TCR beta CDR3 sequences were amplified from RNA transcripts. The TCR CDR3 was amplified in a first-round RT-PCR using the HTBI primer set. A single record per CDR3 protein comes from TCRdb applying MiXCR to the multiplex PCR reads. Here the sample spans 600,000 to 650,000 distinct CDR3 sequences, around 15% being singletons. Sample: blood. These receptors were obtained from a woman between 25 and 40 years old with Graves' hyperthyroidism.

The sample holds one count of this clonotype. The CDR3 sequence: CASSSSVDTQYF. CDR3 bases: TGTGCCAGCAGTTCCAGCGTAGATACGCAGTATTTT. This chain connects TRBV3-1 to TRBJ2-3; D is unresolved. CDR1 is LGHDT, CDR2 YNNKEL, per germline (reference sequence). V was pared by 6 bases and J by 5 bases, with 9 bases between. The CDR3 is 12 amino acids.

This clonotype was observed a handful of times. The V and J genes are TRBV11-2 and TRBJ2-2; D is undetermined. The CDR3 totals 15 residues. V was pared by 6 bases and J by 7 bases, with 18 bases between. Germline loops: CDR1 SGHAT, CDR2 FQNNGV. The CDR3 DNA sequence: TGTGCCAGCAGTGTGGGCAGTCGTTATGACGGGGAGCTGTTTTTT. This codes for CASSVGSRYDGELFF.

The table lists this clonotype with many counts. The chain recombines TRBV5-1 with TRBJ2-3; TRBD2 agrees at 9 bases. Germline V gene lookup returns CDR1 SGHRS and CDR2 YFSETQ. V was pared by 3 bases and J by 6 bases, with 8 bases of the junction left unmatched. The CDR3 has 15 residues. This CDR3 is CASSSLLAGGDTQYF. DNA for the CDR3: TGCGCCAGCAGCTCCTTACTAGCGGGCGGGGATACGCAGTATTTT.

This clonotype was seen a handful of times. This sequence may be a read error, since a much larger clone differs from it by one base. The chain combines TRBV11-2 with TRBJ2-1, with D possibly being TRBD2 (7 bases). The CDR3 extends over 17 amino acids. Germline V gene data show CDR1 as SGHAT and CDR2 as FQNNGV. Deletions cut 2 bases from V and 1 base from J, with 15 bases between. CDR3 sequence reads: CASSLNRGARSYNEQFF. The CDR3 region has the DNA TGTGCCAGCAGCTTAAATCGGGGGGCGAGGTCCTACAATGAGCAGTTCTTC.

This clonotype was observed at least ten times. The chain links TRBV12-3 or TRBV12-4 to TRBJ1-5; D gene ambiguous. The V end was cut by 5 bases, the J end by 3 bases, with 11 bases between. The CDR3 has 14 amino acids. The CDR3 DNA follows: TGTGCCAGCAGTCCCCGGGGATTCAATCAGCCCCAGCATTTT. Amino acid sequence: CASSPRGFNQPQHF.

This clonotype was picked up many times. This rearrangement joins TRBV6-2 or TRBV6-3 to TRBJ2-5, with D perhaps matching TRBD2 (5 bases). V was cut by 2 bases and J by 6 bases, with 7 bases left in between. CDR3 size: 12 residues. The V gene's germline CDR1 is MNHEY and CDR2 SVGEGT. CDR3 loop: CASSYREQTQYF. The CDR3 DNA sequence: TGTGCCAGCAGTTACAGGGAGCAGACCCAGTACTTC.

V is TRBV12-3 or TRBV12-4 and J is TRBJ1-1, with D possibly TRBD1 on 6 matching bases. The CDR3 is 14 residues long. The V and J ends lost 3 bases and 8 bases respectively, with 16 bases between them. CDR3 nucleotide sequence: TGTGCCAGCAGTTTGGGGGGGGGGCTCAGAGAAGCTTTCTTT. Protein product: CASSLGGGLREAFF.

This clonotype was observed many times. This chain joins TRBV11-3 and TRBJ2-7; possible D gene TRBD2, 6 bases. This CDR3 has 18 residues. Trimming took 5 bases from V and 2 from J, leaving 25 bases between them. The germline V gene has CDR1 SGHNT and CDR2 YENEEA. The CDR3 sequence is CASSPRRVEAHRTYEQYF. The CDR3 coding sequence is TGTGCCAGCAGCCCCCGGAGGGTAGAAGCACATCGCACCTACGAGCAGTACTTC.

This chain uses TRBV20-1 with TRBJ1-5, with 8 bases aligning to TRBD1. With 6 bases clipped from V and 6 bases from J, the junction kept 13 bases outside the gene matches. The germline V gene encodes CDR1 DFQATT and CDR2 SNEGSKA (reference sequence). The CDR3 covers 15 residues. This CDR3 reads CSAHPGQGLFQPQHF. The CDR3 region has the DNA TGCAGTGCCCACCCCGGACAGGGATTGTTTCAGCCCCAGCATTTT.

This clonotype has a handful of counts. The chain couples TRBV5-1 to TRBJ2-3; 7 bases align to TRBD1. Germline lookup yields CDR1 SGHRS and CDR2 YFSETQ. V dropped 4 bases and J dropped 4; count of bases not matched to a gene: 9. CDR3 length: 15 amino acids. DNA of the CDR3: TGCGCCAGCAGCCTATATCCGGACAGGTCAGATACGCAGTATTTT. Its translation: CASSLYPDRSDTQYF.

The chain links TRBV24-1 to TRBJ2-3; D is undetermined. CDR1 KGHDR and CDR2 SFDVKD come from the germline V gene. V shed 1 base and J shed 0 bases, with 7 bases lying between them. The CDR3 contains 15 residues. CDR3 DNA sequence: TGTGCCACCAGTGATTTAGGCGAGAGCACAGATACGCAGTATTTT. This encodes CATSDLGESTDTQYF.

The rearrangement joins TRBV6-4 to TRBJ2-2; 8 bases agree with TRBD1. CDR1 is MRHNA and CDR2 is SNTAGT in the germline V gene. With V trimmed by 5 bases and J by 1 base, 6 bases remained unmatched. This CDR3 has 16 residues. The CDR3 DNA follows: TGTGCCAGCAGTTACCTCGGGACAGGGAACACCGGGGAGCTGTTTTTT. Translating it yields CASSYLGTGNTGELFF.

The chain carries TRBV19 and TRBJ1-2, with D uncertain. The CDR3 extends over 14 amino acids. V dropped 6 bases and J dropped 4 bases, with 15 bases sitting between them. Germline CDR1 is LNHDA and CDR2 is SQIVND (reference sequence). CDR3 loop: CASRTLTKSYGYTF. The CDR3 coding sequence is TGTGCCAGTAGGACGTTGACGAAGAGCTATGGCTACACCTTC.

Only a few counts were recorded for this clonotype. The chain recombines TRBV20-1 with TRBJ2-3; D is possibly TRBD1 or TRBD2 (5 bases each). CDR3 length equals 12 residues. CDR1 DFQATT and CDR2 SNEGSKA come from the germline V gene (reference sequence). Trimming took off 6 bases at V and 3 bases at J, with 10 bases between the two ends. The CDR3 spells CSAGPETDTQYF. The CDR3 DNA is TGCAGTGCGGGACCCGAGACAGATACGCAGTATTTT.

V gene TRBV29-1 combines with J gene TRBJ2-6, with D uncertain. The CDR3 spans 14 residues. Trimming removed 7 bases from V and 0 bases from J, with 10 bases in between. In germline, CDR1 is SQVTM, CDR2 ANQGSEA. The CDR3 DNA sequence: TGCAGCGCCGAATTTAGCTCTGGGGCCAACGTCCTGACTTTC. Translated: CSAEFSSGANVLTF.

This clonotype was observed at least ten times. CDR3 sequence: CASSFGGVGEQYF. Written as DNA, the CDR3 is TGTGCCAGCAGTTTCGGCGGAGTAGGCGAGCAGTACTTC. V and J are TRBV28 and TRBJ2-7; D gene ambiguous. CDR1 is MDHEN and CDR2 is SYDVKM in the germline V gene. Trimming took 3 bases from V and 6 from J, leaving 12 bases between them. The CDR3 sequence is 13 residues long.

This clonotype was observed many times. The chain links TRBV30 to TRBJ1-1; D not certain. The CDR3 has 13 residues. Between the trimmed V and J ends, which lost 1 base and 6 bases, there was a span of 12 bases. CDR1 is GTSNPN and CDR2 is SVGIG in the germline V gene (reference sequence). The CDR3 DNA reads as TGTGCCTGGAGTGACAGTTGGCCCGCTGAAGCTTTCTTT. Its protein is CAWSDSWPAEAFF.

Ten or more counts support this clonotype. The chain is built from TRBV7-8 and TRBJ2-5, with D perhaps TRBD1 (6 bases). Looked up from germline, CDR1 is SGHVS and CDR2 is FQNEAQ. The CDR3 is 13 residues long. Trimming removed 5 bases from V and 2 bases from J, with 9 bases in between. Written as DNA, the CDR3 is TGTGCCAGCAGCATGGACAGACAAGAGACCCAGTACTTC. Protein product: CASSMDRQETQYF.

This clonotype was found many times. The rearrangement uses TRBV2 and TRBJ2-3, with TRBD2 as a possible D gene (6 bases). CDR3 size: 15 residues. V dropped 7 bases and J dropped 5 bases, with 19 bases sitting between them. The germline V gene has CDR1 SNHLY and CDR2 FYNNEI. DNA for the CDR3: TGTGCCAGCAAAAGAGCACGGGAGTCAGAAGATACGCAGTATTTT. Protein sequence: CASKRARESEDTQYF.

At least ten counts were recorded for this clonotype. This chain joins TRBV18 and TRBJ2-2, with no clear D. This CDR3 region has 14 residues. Germline assignment: CDR1 KGHSH and CDR2 LQKENI. V gave up 2 bases and J gave up 7 bases, with 11 bases separating them. CDR3 amino acids: CASSPETRNGELFF. In DNA form, the CDR3 reads TGTGCCAGCTCACCAGAGACACGGAACGGGGAGCTGTTTTTT.

This clonotype showed up just a few times. The chain combines TRBV13 with TRBJ2-1; D unclear. The V end lost 1 base, the J end lost 1 base, and 20 bases lay between the germline ends. The CDR3 contains 19 residues. Germline V gene sequence: CDR1 PRHDT, CDR2 FYEKMQ (reference sequence). CDR3 in amino acids: CASSLERSGHSQSYNEQFF. CDR3 nucleotide sequence: TGTGCCAGCAGCTTAGAACGGTCCGGCCACTCTCAATCCTACAATGAGCAGTTCTTC.

The chain links TRBV12-3 or TRBV12-4 to TRBJ1-3; D unclear. The CDR3 loop spans 13 amino acids. Trimming pared 4 bases from V and 3 bases from J, leaving 7 bases between. CDR3 sequence reads: CASSSAIGNTIYF. The CDR3 nucleotides are TGTGCCAGCAGTTCGGCCATTGGAAACACCATATATTTT.

V usage is TRBV5-1 and J usage is TRBJ2-5; no firm D call. Looked up from germline, CDR1 is SGHRS and CDR2 is YFSETQ. CDR3 length equals 15 residues. The V end was cut by 0 bases, the J end by 2 bases, with 11 bases between. The CDR3 DNA sequence: TGCGCCAGCAGCTTGGAGGCCTACACACAAGAGACCCAGTACTTC. Protein product: CASSLEAYTQETQYF.

This clonotype has just a few counts. This chain links TRBV5-8 with TRBJ1-5; D is unclear. Germline-derived CDR1 and CDR2 are SGHTS and YDEGEE. The CDR3 extends over 13 amino acids. V lost 0 bases and J 4 bases, leaving 5 bases between the germline ends. The CDR3 loop reads CASSLDMNQPQHF. Written as DNA, the CDR3 is TGTGCCAGCAGCTTGGACATGAATCAGCCCCAGCATTTT.

The rearrangement joins TRBV3-1 to TRBJ2-7, with 12 bases that match TRBD2. The V segment lost 3 bases and the J segment 5 bases; nucleotides outside the gene matches: 5. The CDR3 extends over 15 amino acids. CDR1 and CDR2 from the germline V gene are LGHDT and YNNKEL (reference sequence). The CDR3 nucleotides read TGTGCCAGCAGCCATCGGACTAGCGGGACCCACGAGCAGTACTTC. It encodes CASSHRTSGTHEQYF.

The chain links TRBV5-6 to TRBJ2-1; possibly TRBD1 for D (6 bases). V shed 3 bases and J shed 15 bases, with 13 bases lying between them. The CDR3 totals 11 residues. Looked up from germline, CDR1 is SGHDT and CDR2 is YYEEEE. CDR3 bases: TGTGCCAGCAGCTCTGGACAGATACGGTTCTTC. Translated, it gives CASSSGQIRFF.

This clonotype has at least ten counts. The V call is TRBV5-1, the J call TRBJ2-7; D remains ambiguous. CDR3 length: 13 residues. Trimming stripped 2 bases from V and 3 bases from J, with 9 bases between. Germline-derived CDR1 and CDR2 are SGHRS and YFSETQ. In nucleotides, the CDR3 is TGCGCCAGCAGCTTTGACGGACGCTACGAGCAGTACTTC. Its protein is CASSFDGRYEQYF.

This clonotype was picked up many times. This chain links TRBV20-1 with TRBJ2-1; 8 bases match TRBD2. The ends lost 6 bases at V and 7 bases at J; junction bases unmatched: 14. CDR3 length equals 15 residues. Germline CDR1 is DFQATT and CDR2 is SNEGSKA (reference sequence). As DNA, the CDR3 is TGCAGTGCCACGGGACTAGTTGGGGTGGGTAATGAGCAGTTCTTC. Residues: CSATGLVGVGNEQFF.

As concerns this clonotype: A read error may explain this, as a much larger clone is one base away. Since the CDR3 does not end with the conserved phenylalanine or tryptophan, this likely comes from a read error. Here the CDR3 DNA reads TGTGCCTGGAGTCTGACAGGTTCTAATCAGCCCCAGCATCTT. This translates into CAWSLTGSNQPQHL. The chain is built from TRBV30 and TRBJ1-5, with D maybe TRBD1 (6 bases). This CDR3 is built from 14 residues. V lost 2 bases, J lost 4 bases, and 12 bases lay in between. CDR1 is GTSNPN and CDR2 is SVGIG in the germline V gene (reference sequence).

The chain is built from TRBV7-8 and TRBJ1-4, with a weak D call TRBD1 (6 bases). Trimming took off 4 bases at V and 4 bases at J, with 19 bases between the two ends. This CDR3 comprises 17 residues. Germline V gives CDR1 SGHVS, CDR2 FQNEAQ. As DNA, the CDR3 is TGTGCCAGCAGCTCCAGAACTTGGACAGCCGATAATGAAAAACTGTTTTTT. Translating gives CASSSRTWTADNEKLFF.

This clonotype was observed at least ten times. This chain connects TRBV11-3 to TRBJ2-7; 7 nucleotides line up with TRBD1. V lost 5 bases, J lost 4 bases, and 8 bases stayed unmatched. From germline, CDR1 is SGHNT and CDR2 YENEEA. This CDR3 region has 14 residues. CDR3 residues: CASSQTGKGYEQYF. In DNA, the CDR3 is TGTGCCAGCAGCCAGACAGGGAAGGGATACGAGCAGTACTTC.